The sequence of this T cell receptor beta chain was determined in a study of pediatric ulcerative colitis. Germline V gene data show CDR1 as PRHDT and CDR2 as FYEKMQ (reference sequence). The CDR3 sequence is 13 residues long. Trimming stripped 4 bases from V and 5 bases from J, with 9 bases between. Data came from immunoSEQ multiplex PCR; TCRdb stores just in-frame clones and leaves some out. This sample has about 36,000 clones, with less than 85% found just once. Sequencing was done on a sample of blood. The sequence was collected from a girl aged 10 to 17 with moderate ulcerative colitis. This chain joins TRBV13 and TRBJ2-1; D is unresolved. CDR3 amino acids: CASSSGPDNEQFF. CDR3 coding DNA: TGTGCCAGCAGCTCCGGGCCTGACAATGAGCAGTTCTTC.